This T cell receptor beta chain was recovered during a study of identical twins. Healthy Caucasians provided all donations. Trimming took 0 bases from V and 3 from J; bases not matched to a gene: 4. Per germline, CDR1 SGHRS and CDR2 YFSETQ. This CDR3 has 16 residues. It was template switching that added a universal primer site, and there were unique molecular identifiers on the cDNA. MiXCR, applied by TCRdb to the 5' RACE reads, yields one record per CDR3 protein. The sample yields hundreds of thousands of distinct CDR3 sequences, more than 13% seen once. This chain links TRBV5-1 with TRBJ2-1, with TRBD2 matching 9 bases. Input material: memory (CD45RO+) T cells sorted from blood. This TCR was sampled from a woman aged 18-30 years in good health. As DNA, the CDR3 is TGCGCCAGCAGCTTGGCGACTAGCGGAAACTACAATGAGCAGTTCTTC. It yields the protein CASSLATSGNYNEQFF.